This T cell receptor (beta chain) was identified during a study of blood T cell repertoires in COVID-19. Germline loops: CDR1 SGHVS, CDR2 FQNEAQ. The CDR3 is made up of 16 amino acids. Deletions cut 2 bases from V and 1 base from J, with 13 bases between. Clones were read by immunoSEQ multiplex PCR, and TCRdb kept only the in-frame ones, dropping some. The sample consists of 310,000 or so clones, roughly 87% of them appearing once. Cohorts were based on clinical histories the participants reported. This chain connects TRBV7-8 to TRBJ2-3; D not resolved. This clonotype was sampled from a young woman who had recovered from COVID-19. Sequenced material: PBMCs or T cells enriched from blood (not recorded which). This CDR3 reads CASSLLSRPRTDTQYF. DNA for the CDR3: TGTGCCAGCAGCTTATTGAGCCGTCCTCGCACAGATACGCAGTATTTT.